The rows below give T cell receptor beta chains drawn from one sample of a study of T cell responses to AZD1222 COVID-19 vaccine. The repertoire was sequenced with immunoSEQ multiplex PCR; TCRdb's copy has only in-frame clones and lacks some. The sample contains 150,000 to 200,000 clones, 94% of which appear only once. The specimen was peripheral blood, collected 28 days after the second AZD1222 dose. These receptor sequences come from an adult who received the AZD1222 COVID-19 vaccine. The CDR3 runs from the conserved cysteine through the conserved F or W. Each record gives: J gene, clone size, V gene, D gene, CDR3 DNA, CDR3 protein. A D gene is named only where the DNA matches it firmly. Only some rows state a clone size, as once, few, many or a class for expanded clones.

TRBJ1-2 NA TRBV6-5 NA TGTGCCAGCAGTTACTCAGACAGATACGACTATGGCTACACCTTC CASSYSDRYDYGYTF
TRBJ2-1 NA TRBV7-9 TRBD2 TGTGCCAGCCGGCGACTAGCGGCAACGCTTTACAATGAGCAGTTCTTC CASRRLAATLYNEQFF
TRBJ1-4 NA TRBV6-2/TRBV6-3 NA TGTGCCAGCAGCCCGAGGAAAAATGAAAAACTGTTTTTT CASSPRKNEKLFF
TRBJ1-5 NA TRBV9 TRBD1 TGTGCCAGCAGCCCAGGGACAGAGAATCAGCCCCAGCATTTT CASSPGTENQPQHF
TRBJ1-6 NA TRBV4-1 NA TGCGCCAGCAGCCAAACAGGAGCCGCACCCCTCCACTTT CASSQTGAAPLHF
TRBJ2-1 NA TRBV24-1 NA TGTGCCACCAGTGTCTCCTACAATGAGCAGTTCTTC CATSVSYNEQFF
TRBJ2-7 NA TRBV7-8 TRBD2 TGTGCCAGCAGCCCACAACTAGCGGGAGCGTCCTACGAGCAGTACTTC CASSPQLAGASYEQYF
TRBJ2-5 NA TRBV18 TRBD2 TGTGCCAGCTCGGAATCGGCGGGAGGAGAGACCCAGTACTTC CASSESAGGETQYF
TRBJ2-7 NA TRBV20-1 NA TGCAGGACCTACTACGAGCAGTACTTC CRTYYEQYF
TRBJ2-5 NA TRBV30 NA TGTGCCTGGAGTGTTGGGAGAGAGACCCAGTACTTC CAWSVGRETQYF
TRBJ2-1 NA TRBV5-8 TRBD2 TGTGCCAGCATGATGTTCGTAGGCCTGCGGGAGACTGGGTCCAATGAGCAGTTCTTC CASMMFVGLRETGSNEQFF
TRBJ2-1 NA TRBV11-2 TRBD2 TGTGCCAGCAGCTTAATAGCGGGTTCCTACAATGAGCAGTTCTTC CASSLIAGSYNEQFF
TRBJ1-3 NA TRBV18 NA TGTGCCAGCTCACTCGAGGTCCTAAACACCATATATTTT CASSLEVLNTIYF
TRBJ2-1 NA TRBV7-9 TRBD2 TGTGCCAGCAGCTTAACTAGCGCCAGCTCCTACAATGAGCAGTTCTTC CASSLTSASSYNEQFF
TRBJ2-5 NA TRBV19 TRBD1 TGTGCCACAAGGACAGGGCGAGAGACCCAGTACTTC CATRTGRETQYF
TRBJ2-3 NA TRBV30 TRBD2 TGTGCCTGGAGTGCAACCTCCACTAGCGGGAGGACCACCAGCAATTTT CAWSATSTSGRTTSNF
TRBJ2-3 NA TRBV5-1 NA TGCGCCAGCAGCTTGGAACTTAGCACAGATACGCAGTATTTT CASSLELSTDTQYF
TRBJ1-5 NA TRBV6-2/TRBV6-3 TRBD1 TGTGCCAGCAGTCTCTGGGACAGTAGCAATCAGCCCCAGCATTTT CASSLWDSSNQPQHF
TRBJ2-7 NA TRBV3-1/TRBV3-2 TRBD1 TGTGCCAGCAGCCCCGGGACAGGGGTCTTCTACGAGCAGTACTTC CASSPGTGVFYEQYF
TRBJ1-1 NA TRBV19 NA TGTGCCAGTGGGAGGATGAGAACTGAAGCTTTCTTT CASGRMRTEAFF
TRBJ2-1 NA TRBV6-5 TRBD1 TGTGCCAGCAGTAGGGACAGGGGGAAGAATGAGCAGTTCTTC CASSRDRGKNEQFF
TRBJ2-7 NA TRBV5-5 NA TGTGCCAGCAGCTTGGTGGGGACATACGCCTACGAGCAGTACTTC CASSLVGTYAYEQYF
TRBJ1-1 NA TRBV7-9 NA TGTGCCAGCAGCTTAGAGAGGGTAAACACTGAAGCTTTCTTT CASSLERVNTEAFF
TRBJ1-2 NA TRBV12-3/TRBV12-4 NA TGTGCCAGCAGTTTTAAGGGCTATGGCTACACCTTC CASSFKGYGYTF
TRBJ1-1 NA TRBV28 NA TGTGCCAGCAAAACAGGGCACCTGAACACTGAAGCTTTCTTT CASKTGHLNTEAFF
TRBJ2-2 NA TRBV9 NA TGTGCCAGCAGCAGGGATGCCGGGGAGCTGTTTTTT CASSRDAGELFF
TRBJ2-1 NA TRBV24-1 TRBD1 TGTGCCACCAGTGATTTCCGGGACAGACACAATGAGCAGTTCTTC CATSDFRDRHNEQFF
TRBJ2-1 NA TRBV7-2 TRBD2 TGTGCCAGCAGCTTTAAGGGGACTAGCGGGAGGAATGAGCAGTTCTTC CASSFKGTSGRNEQFF
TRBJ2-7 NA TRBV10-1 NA TGCGCCAGCAGTGTGAACCACAGTTCCCTCTACGAGCAGTACTTC CASSVNHSSLYEQYF
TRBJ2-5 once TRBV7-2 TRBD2 TGTGCCAGCAGCTTAAGCGGGGTTCAAGAGACCCAGTACTTC CASSLSGVQETQYF
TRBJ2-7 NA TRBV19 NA TGTGCCAGTTCAGGTCTCAGGGGAGGGTACGAGCAGTACTTC CASSGLRGGYEQYF
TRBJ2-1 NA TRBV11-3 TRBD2 TGTGCCAGCAGCTTAGAGGGCAGCGGGAGGGCCTCTGAGCAGTTCTTC CASSLEGSGRASEQFF
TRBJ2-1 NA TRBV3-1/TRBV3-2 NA TGTGCCAGCAGCCATCTAAGCGGGACAGGCTACAATGAGCAGTTCTTC CASSHLSGTGYNEQFF